This T cell receptor (beta chain) originates from a study of response to subunit inactivated influenza vaccine. Whole-study results and caveats: Authors suggested that a seasonal influenza vaccination recruits few new T cells each time.

Concerning this clonotype: Its antigen is unidentified.

Germline V gene sequence: CDR1 DFQATT, CDR2 SNEGSKA (reference sequence). Trimming stripped 2 bases from V and 2 bases from J, with 12 bases between. The CDR3 totals 14 residues. MiXCR, applied by TCRdb to the RT-PCR reads, yields one record per CDR3 protein. The profile shows about 530,000 distinct CDR3 sequences, 12% of them singletons. The TCR was taken from a man over 45 who received an inactivated influenza vaccine. The material was PBMCs from blood, obtained on the day of vaccination. This chain uses TRBV20-1 with TRBJ2-5, with D maybe TRBD1 (5 bases). The CDR3 DNA reads TGCAGTGCTAGATCACCCCAGGGACAAGAGACCCAGTACTTC. This gives the protein CSARSPQGQETQYF.